The 20 T cell receptor beta chains in this list originate from one sample, sequenced in a study of blood T cell repertoires in COVID-19 (dated by TCRdb to 2020 to 2021). Library preparation used the immunoSEQ multiplex PCR assay. The clones in this table, taken by TCRdb from immuneACCESS, are in-frame only. Not every clone is retained; where verified, under half of the shortfall comes from an unresolved V gene, and the cause of the rest is unknown. The sample profile shows more than 250,000 clones; approximately 85% of them were found once. In total, the top ten clones hold less than 2.5% of the sample. Sequenced: PBMCs or T cells enriched from blood (not recorded which). These receptors were obtained from a man younger than 40 who had recovered from COVID-19.

The chain recombines TRBV27 with TRBJ2-5; 8 nucleotides line up with TRBD2. This CDR3 contains 16 residues. J gave up 6 bases and V 7 bases, and 16 bases lay outside the gene matches. Germline lookup yields CDR1 MNHEY and CDR2 SMNVEV (reference sequence). The CDR3, as DNA: TGTGCCAGCAAAGGACTAGCTGTGGCGTCTGCGAAGACCCAGTACTTC. It translates to CASKGLAVASAKTQYF.

This rearrangement joins TRBV11-2 to TRBJ1-1; weak D call: TRBD1 (6 bases). The V end lost 3 bases, the J end lost 1 base, and 9 bases lay between the germline ends. The CDR3 has 14 residues. Germline values: CDR1 SGHAT, CDR2 FQNNGV. As DNA, the CDR3 is TGTGCCAGCAGCTTGGGGGCTCAGAACACTGAAGCTTTCTTT. Protein product: CASSLGAQNTEAFF. Together with reference TRBV11-2 and TRBJ1-1, the CDR3 gives the full variable domain: EAGVAQSPRYKIIEKRQSVAFWCNPISGHATLYWYQQILGQGPKLLIQFQNNGVVDDSQLPKDRFSAERLKGVDSTLKIQPAKLEDSAVYLCASSLGAQNTEAFFGQGTRLTVV.

The chain joins TRBV30 to TRBJ1-5, with D possibly matching TRBD1 (6 bases). Germline assignment: CDR1 GTSNPN and CDR2 SVGIG (reference sequence). V was clipped by 1 base and J by 2 bases, with 6 bases between them. The CDR3 length is 13 residues. This CDR3 reads CAWSGQGNQPQHF. The CDR3 DNA reads as TGTGCCTGGAGTGGACAGGGCAATCAGCCCCAGCATTTT.

The gene calls are TRBV12-3 or TRBV12-4 and TRBJ2-1; D gene uncertain. The CDR3 runs to 13 residues. V lost 6 bases and J 0 bases, leaving 6 bases between the germline ends. CDR3 in amino acids: CASRLSSYNEQFF. The CDR3 nucleotides read TGTGCCAGCAGACTGAGCTCCTACAATGAGCAGTTCTTC.

V gene TRBV7-3 combines with J gene TRBJ2-2; D remains unclear. V lost 5 bases, J lost 5 bases, and 18 bases lay in between. CDR1 is SGHTA, CDR2 FQGTGA, per germline. The CDR3 is 16 residues long. CDR3: CASSRFLGSGTGELFF. CDR3 DNA: TGTGCCAGCAGCCGCTTTTTAGGCTCCGGGACCGGGGAGCTGTTTTTT.

The chain links TRBV5-4 to TRBJ2-3; TRBD2 matches 9 bases. Germline V gene data show CDR1 as SGHNT and CDR2 as YYREEE (reference sequence). The CDR3 has 14 amino acids. Germline trimming cut 4 bases from V and 4 bases from J; bases unmatched to any gene: 4. In nucleotides, the CDR3 is TGTGCCAGCAGCGATAGCGGGGGCTCAGATACGCAGTATTTT. It codes for CASSDSGGSDTQYF.

The chain uses TRBV9 and TRBJ2-3; 8 bases are a match to TRBD2. The length of the CDR3 is 16 residues. Per germline, CDR1 SGDLS and CDR2 YYNGEE. J lost 1 base, V lost 2 bases, and 6 bases had no gene match. CDR3 loop: CASSVLGLAGTDTQYF. CDR3 bases: TGTGCCAGCAGCGTGCTAGGACTAGCTGGCACAGATACGCAGTATTTT. Full variable domain (rest looked up from reference TRBV9 and TRBJ2-3): DSGVTQTPKHLITATGQRVTLRCSPRSGDLSVYWYQQSLDQGLQFLIQYYNGEERAKGNILERFSAQQFPDLHSELNLSSLELGDSALYFCASSVLGLAGTDTQYFGPGTRLTVL.

The chain uses TRBV18 and TRBJ2-1; 8 nucleotides match TRBD2. Germline CDR1 is KGHSH and CDR2 is LQKENI. CDR3 length equals 16 residues. J lost 4 bases, V lost 3 bases, and 8 bases had no gene match. CDR3 nucleotide sequence: TGTGCCAGCTCACCCCTACCCCCTAGCGGGTACAATGAGCAGTTCTTC. Its protein product is CASSPLPPSGYNEQFF.

The chain joins TRBV2 to TRBJ1-2; weak D call: TRBD1 (5 bases). V was shortened by 5 bases and J by 4 bases, with 14 bases between the two germline ends. From germline, CDR1 is SNHLY and CDR2 FYNNEI. This CDR3 comprises 14 residues. This chain's CDR3 is CASSIDSQSYGYTF. The CDR3, as DNA: TGTGCCAGCAGTATTGACAGCCAGAGCTATGGCTACACCTTC.

In DNA form, the CDR3 reads TGTGCTAGTGGTCCAGGAGCGGGGGAGGGCACCGGGGAGCTGTTTTTT. Amino acids: CASGPGAGEGTGELFF. The V call is TRBV12-5, the J call TRBJ2-2; 8 bases line up with TRBD2. Unmatched junction bases numbered 9, after V lost 5 bases and J lost 4 bases. The CDR3 contains 16 residues. The germline V gene encodes CDR1 LGHNT and CDR2 FRNRAP.

This clone was picked up one time. The V and J genes are TRBV7-9 and TRBJ1-6; 9 bases match TRBD1. Trimming removed 4 bases from V and 7 bases from J; junction bases left unmatched: 2. The CDR3 is made up of 14 amino acids. Looked up from germline, CDR1 is SEHNR and CDR2 is FQNEAQ (reference sequence). CDR3 sequence: CASSSGTGNSPLHF. The CDR3 bases are TGTGCCAGCAGCTCCGGGACAGGGAATTCACCCCTCCACTTT.

The V call is TRBV14, the J call TRBJ2-5, with D possibly being TRBD1 (5 bases). Trimming left V 4 bases short and J 2 bases short, with 20 bases between. Germline CDR1 is SGHDN and CDR2 is FVKESK. The CDR3 sequence is 17 residues long. The CDR3 region is CASSRARVGREQETQYF. Here the CDR3 DNA reads TGTGCCAGCAGCCGCGCTAGGGTAGGCAGGGAACAAGAGACCCAGTACTTC.

V usage is TRBV5-1 and J usage is TRBJ2-3; 7 bases map to TRBD1. Germline V CDR1 and CDR2: SGHRS, YFSETQ. CDR3 length equals 13 residues. J gave up 6 bases and V 4 bases, and 5 bases lay outside the gene matches. CDR3 DNA: TGCGCCAGCAGCACCACAGGGGCCGATACGCAGTATTTT. It is translated as CASSTTGADTQYF.

The chain carries TRBV6-4 and TRBJ2-5; D is perhaps TRBD1 (6 bases). This CDR3 comprises 15 residues. The ends were cut back, 6 bases at V and 5 bases at J, with 19 bases in the middle. Germline-derived CDR1 and CDR2 are MRHNA and SNTAGT. CDR3: CASRKTGSPLETQYF. The CDR3 nucleotides are TGTGCCAGCAGGAAAACAGGGTCACCCCTCGAGACCCAGTACTTC.

On this clone itself: Because the CDR3's place on the DNA is in doubt, the DNA is left out and the CDR3 is given as listed by TCRdb. The chain employs TRBV7-8 and TRBJ2-1; TRBD2 reflects the table's D call only, with no check against the DNA. With termini counted, the CDR3 has 14 amino acids. Germline loops: CDR1 SGHVS, CDR2 FQNEAQ. The CDR3 sequence: CASSLFLSYNEQFF.

The chain combines TRBV4-3 with TRBJ1-2; TRBD1 aligns across 9 bases. The germline CDR1 and CDR2 sequences are LGHNA and YSLEER. The V gene end was trimmed by 2 bases and the J gene end by 4 bases; junction bases not matched to a gene: 5. CDR3 length: 15 residues. CDR3 coding DNA: TGCGCCAGCAGCCAAAGGACAGGGGAGATCTATGGCTACACCTTC. This sequence encodes CASSQRTGEIYGYTF.

The chain combines TRBV6-5 with TRBJ2-5, with a possible D match to TRBD2 (7 bases). The length of the CDR3 is 14 residues. The germline CDR1 and CDR2 sequences are MNHEY and SVGAGI. Trimming pared 5 bases from V and 4 bases from J, leaving 14 bases between. The DNA for the CDR3 is TGTGCCAGCAGTACTGGGGGGGCCCCAGAGACCCAGTACTTC. This gives the protein CASSTGGAPETQYF.

V gene TRBV6-5 combines with J gene TRBJ1-5, with 8 bases aligning to TRBD1. Trimming cost V 1 base and J 5 bases; bases outside gene matches: 1. Germline V gives CDR1 MNHEY, CDR2 SVGAGI. The CDR3 runs 14 residues. The CDR3 DNA sequence: TGTGCCAGCAGTTACTTACAGGGGGATCAGCCCCAGCATTTT. It codes for CASSYLQGDQPQHF.

The chain combines TRBV29-1 with TRBJ2-3; 13 bases line up with TRBD2. Germline-derived CDR1 and CDR2 are SQVTM and ANQGSEA. After removal of 6 bases from V and 5 bases from J, the junction contained 8 bases not matched to a gene. This CDR3 contains 15 residues. The CDR3 DNA reads as TGCAGCGTCCTACTAGCGGGGGGGGTCATAGATACGCAGTATTTT. This encodes CSVLLAGGVIDTQYF.

This clone was found once. The CDR3 region is CASSLAPGEKLFF. The CDR3 nucleotides read TGTGCCAGCAGCTTAGCGCCGGGGGAAAAACTGTTTTTT. The rearrangement joins TRBV7-9 to TRBJ1-4; D gene unclear. From germline, CDR1 is SEHNR and CDR2 FQNEAQ (reference sequence). This CDR3 spans 13 amino acids. V lost 0 bases and J 8 bases, leaving 7 bases between the germline ends.